This T cell receptor beta chain was retrieved from a study of cytomegalovirus exposure and HLA in healthy donors. Worth noting for this clone: No antigen is known for it. One end of the junction does not line up with germline, which may come from a read error.

This CDR3 region has 12 residues. Germline CDR1 LGHNT, CDR2 FRNRAP. Study-wide results and limits: Indistinguishable V segments, including TRBV6-2 and TRBV6-3, were excluded.

PCR involved 60 Vbeta and 13 Jbeta primers. TCRdb keeps only in-frame clones here, not all; method: immunoSEQ multiplex PCR. Counted here are about 73,000 clones, roughly four fifths occurring once; the ten biggest clones make up around 12%. The sequenced sample consisted of PBMCs. This rearrangement joins TRBV12-5 to TRBJ2-7; maybe TRBD2 (6 bases). The receptor was isolated from a man between 65 and 85 years old in good health and CMV-seronegative. CDR3 in amino acids: CASSLQAGEQYF. The CDR3 nucleotides are TGTGCTAGTAGTTTGCAAGCGGGCGAGCAGTACTTC. The full variable domain, its missing parts supplied by reference TRBV12-5 and TRBJ2-7, is DARVTQTPRHKVTEMGQEVTMRCQPILGHNTVFWYRQTMMQGLELLAYFRNRAPLDDSGMPKDRFSAEMPDATLATLKIQPSEPRDSAVYFCASSLQAGEQYFGPGTRLTVT.